A selection of T cell receptor beta chains follows, all from one sample in a study of cytotoxic CD8 clonotypes in ibrutinib-treated CLL. Here immunoSEQ multiplex PCR was the method, and the copy in TCRdb shows in-frame clones only, minus some. The sample holds hundreds of thousands of clones; 70% to 75% are singletons and the top ten take 5.9%. Sample: PBMCs, taken after 12 months of ibrutinib treatment. The receptors were sampled from a human donor with chronic lymphocytic leukemia. CDR3s include the opening cysteine and the closing phenylalanine or tryptophan. Fields, in order: clone size, V gene, J gene, D gene, CDR3 DNA, CDR3 protein. The D gene is left open where the match is weak. A row's size may be missing; if present it is once, few, many or a size class.

size: .; V: TRBV7-9; J: TRBJ1-1; D: .; DNA: TGTGCCAGCAGCTTAGGCGCAGGACCGAACACTGAAGCTTTCTTT; CDR3: CASSLGAGPNTEAFF
size: .; V: TRBV27; J: TRBJ1-6; D: .; DNA: TGTGCCAGCAGTTTTCGGGTTTTTTATAATTCACCCCTCCACTTT; CDR3: CASSFRVFYNSPLHF
size: .; V: TRBV7-2; J: TRBJ1-4; D: .; DNA: TGTGCCAGCAGCTCCCAAAATGAAAAACTGTTTTTT; CDR3: CASSSQNEKLFF
size: .; V: TRBV6-5; J: TRBJ2-7; D: .; DNA: TGTGCCAGCAGCAAAGGTTTCGGAGGGGAGCAGTACTTC; CDR3: CASSKGFGGEQYF
size: once; V: TRBV9; J: TRBJ2-1; D: TRBD2; DNA: TGTGCCAGCAGCGTAGCTGGGACTAGCGGGAGTATCTACAATGAGCAGTTCTTC; CDR3: CASSVAGTSGSIYNEQFF
size: few; V: TRBV29-1; J: TRBJ1-5; D: .; DNA: TGCAGCGTTAGGGGCAGCAGCAATCAGCCCCAGCATTTT; CDR3: CSVRGSSNQPQHF
size: .; V: TRBV5-1; J: TRBJ2-1; D: .; DNA: TGCGCCAGCAGCCCCTCGGGCAGCTCCTACAATGAGCAGTTCTTC; CDR3: CASSPSGSSYNEQFF
size: .; V: TRBV7-2; J: TRBJ2-2; D: .; DNA: TGTGCCAGCAGCTTGTTTGTGGGAGCTACCGGGGAGCTGTTTTTT; CDR3: CASSLFVGATGELFF
size: .; V: TRBV30; J: TRBJ2-1; D: .; DNA: TGTGCCTGGAACAGGGATCCTTACAATGAGCAGTTCTTC; CDR3: CAWNRDPYNEQFF
size: .; V: TRBV4-1; J: TRBJ1-2; D: .; DNA: TGCGCCAGCAGGACACAAGGGACCTTTGGGGGCTACACCTTC; CDR3: CASRTQGTFGGYTF
size: few; V: TRBV7-8; J: TRBJ2-7; D: .; DNA: TGTGCCAGCAGCTTAGGGGTCTCCTACGAGCAGTACTTC; CDR3: CASSLGVSYEQYF
size: few; V: TRBV4-3; J: TRBJ2-7; D: .; DNA: TGCGCCAGCAGCCAAGACCGGTTCTACGAGCAGTACTTC; CDR3: CASSQDRFYEQYF
size: .; V: TRBV9; J: TRBJ2-5; D: TRBD2; DNA: TGTGCCAGCAGCGTAGTTCCCAGGGAGGGGCAAGAGACCCAGTACTTC; CDR3: CASSVVPREGQETQYF
size: .; V: TRBV5-6; J: TRBJ2-7; D: TRBD1; DNA: TGTGCCAGCCCGCGGACAGGGCACTCCTACGAGCAGTACTTC; CDR3: CASPRTGHSYEQYF
size: many; V: TRBV10-3; J: TRBJ1-2; D: .; DNA: TGTGCCATCAGTGAGGGGGCGGCTAACTATGGCTACACCTTC; CDR3: CAISEGAANYGYTF
size: .; V: TRBV5-5; J: TRBJ2-7; D: TRBD1; DNA: TGTGCCAGCAGCCCAGTAGGACAGGGGGCATTTTACGAGCAGTACTTC; CDR3: CASSPVGQGAFYEQYF
size: many; V: TRBV23-1; J: TRBJ2-1; D: .; DNA: TGCGCCAGCAGTCCTCGCGACAGCTCCTACAATGAGCAGTTCTTC; CDR3: CASSPRDSSYNEQFF
size: many; V: TRBV9; J: TRBJ2-1; D: .; DNA: TGTGCCAGCAGCGTAGACGGGGCTTACAATGAGCAGTTCTTC; CDR3: CASSVDGAYNEQFF
size: once; V: TRBV9; J: TRBJ2-7; D: TRBD2; DNA: TGTGCCAGCAGCGACCGGGACTACCCAAACTCCGAGCAGTACTTC; CDR3: CASSDRDYPNSEQYF
size: .; V: TRBV7-6; J: TRBJ1-1; D: .; DNA: TGTGCCAGCAGCCCCCCGGGGGGTCGAACTGAAGCTTTCTTT; CDR3: CASSPPGGRTEAFF
size: .; V: TRBV18; J: TRBJ2-5; D: .; DNA: TGTGCCAGCTCACCCCCAGGCGTGGAGACCCAGTACTTC; CDR3: CASSPPGVETQYF
size: once; V: TRBV29-1; J: TRBJ1-2; D: .; DNA: TGCAGCGTTGTACGGGCCCGCTATGGCTACACCTTC; CDR3: CSVVRARYGYTF
size: .; V: TRBV15; J: TRBJ2-1; D: TRBD1; DNA: TGTGCCACCAGCGCGTGGGACAGGGGTTCCTACAATGAGCAGTTCTTC; CDR3: CATSAWDRGSYNEQFF
size: many; V: TRBV6-6; J: TRBJ2-5; D: .; DNA: TGTGCCAGCAGTGGAAACAACCAAGAGACCCAGTACTTC; CDR3: CASSGNNQETQYF
size: few; V: TRBV28; J: TRBJ1-2; D: .; DNA: TGTGCCAGCAGTTTTACCAGAGTATATGGCTACACCTTC; CDR3: CASSFTRVYGYTF
size: .; V: TRBV6-5; J: TRBJ1-3; D: .; DNA: TGTGCCAGCAGTTCGGACAGATTCTCTGGAAACACCATATATTTT; CDR3: CASSSDRFSGNTIYF
size: .; V: TRBV30; J: TRBJ2-2; D: TRBD2; DNA: TGTGCCTGGAGAAGAGCGGGGGCGCATACCGGGGAGCTGTTTTTT; CDR3: CAWRRAGAHTGELFF
size: .; V: TRBV27; J: TRBJ2-7; D: .; DNA: TGTGCCAGCAGTTTACTAACAGGGTCCTACGAGCAGTACTTC; CDR3: CASSLLTGSYEQYF
size: .; V: TRBV7-2; J: TRBJ2-5; D: TRBD1; DNA: TGTGCCAGCAGCCTGTTAGGACAGGGGCAAGAGACCCAGTACTTC; CDR3: CASSLLGQGQETQYF
size: .; V: TRBV6-5; J: TRBJ1-5; D: .; DNA: TGTGCCAGCAGTTACTCTCTCTTTGGTGATCAGCCCCAGCATTTT; CDR3: CASSYSLFGDQPQHF
size: .; V: TRBV30; J: TRBJ2-3; D: TRBD1; DNA: TGTGCCTGGAGTCTGCGACAGGGGGTAGCAGATACGCAGTATTTT; CDR3: CAWSLRQGVADTQYF
size: few; V: TRBV14; J: TRBJ2-3; D: .; DNA: TGTGCCAGCAGCCAAGATCAGACCCGTGCAGATACGCAGTATTTT; CDR3: CASSQDQTRADTQYF
size: .; V: TRBV11-1; J: TRBJ2-7; D: .; DNA: TGTGCCAGCAACTTGAACACCGCGGGGCTGCAGTACTTC; CDR3: CASNLNTAGLQYF
size: .; V: TRBV7-9; J: TRBJ2-7; D: .; DNA: TGTGCCAGCAGCTTACGACCGACCTACGAGCAGTACTTC; CDR3: CASSLRPTYEQYF
size: few; V: TRBV18; J: TRBJ1-1; D: TRBD1; DNA: TGTGCCAGCTCCCGGTCGAGCGACAGGGGATCCTCGAGGACTGAAGCTTTCTTT; CDR3: CASSRSSDRGSSRTEAFF
size: .; V: TRBV6-5; J: TRBJ2-7; D: .; DNA: TGTGCCAGCAGCCCCGGGAGATTCGTCGAGCAGTACTTC; CDR3: CASSPGRFVEQYF
size: .; V: TRBV6-6; J: TRBJ1-1; D: .; DNA: TGTGCCAGCACCCGAACAACGGGGGGTGGGACTGAAGCTTTCTTT; CDR3: CASTRTTGGGTEAFF
size: .; V: TRBV30; J: TRBJ1-4; D: .; DNA: TGTGCCTGCCCCCCGTTTGGGGGACCCACAACTAATGAAAAACTGTTTTTT; CDR3: CACPPFGGPTTNEKLFF
size: few; V: TRBV19; J: TRBJ1-5; D: .; DNA: TGTGCCAGTAGGGGGGGGTCTGGGTCTAGCAATCAGCCCCAGCATTTT; CDR3: CASRGGSGSSNQPQHF
size: few; V: TRBV7-2; J: TRBJ1-4; D: TRBD1; DNA: TGTGCCAGCAGCTTTGGACAGGGTGCGGAAAAACTGTTTTTT; CDR3: CASSFGQGAEKLFF
size: few; V: TRBV5-1; J: TRBJ2-7; D: .; DNA: TGCGCCAGCAGCTTGGTGTGGGGGTCCTACGAGCAGTACTTC; CDR3: CASSLVWGSYEQYF
size: .; V: TRBV4-2; J: TRBJ2-7; D: .; DNA: TGTGCCAGCAGCCAAGAGCTCCACATGGACGAGCAGTACTTC; CDR3: CASSQELHMDEQYF
size: .; V: TRBV10-3; J: TRBJ2-1; D: .; DNA: TGTGCCATCAAGGGAGTCGCCAGCGTTAATGAGCAGTTCTTC; CDR3: CAIKGVASVNEQFF
size: .; V: TRBV30; J: TRBJ2-3; D: .; DNA: TGTGCCTGGAGTGAAGGTTCGGGCACAGATACGCAGTATTTT; CDR3: CAWSEGSGTDTQYF
size: .; V: TRBV19; J: TRBJ2-3; D: TRBD2; DNA: TGTGCCAGTAGAATGGGACTAGCGGACACAGATACGCAGTATTTT; CDR3: CASRMGLADTDTQYF
size: .; V: TRBV7-9; J: TRBJ2-2; D: .; DNA: TGTGCCAGCAGCCTGGACAGTATCAACGGGGAGCTGTTTTTT; CDR3: CASSLDSINGELFF
size: .; V: TRBV2; J: TRBJ2-1; D: .; DNA: TGTGCCAGCAGTCCCGATGGGGTCTACAATGAGCAGTTCTTC; CDR3: CASSPDGVYNEQFF
size: .; V: TRBV11-3; J: TRBJ2-3; D: .; DNA: TGTGCCAGCAGCTCTGGACAGACCTCAAGCACAGATACGCAGTATTTT; CDR3: CASSSGQTSSTDTQYF
size: .; V: TRBV19; J: TRBJ2-7; D: TRBD1; DNA: TGTGCCAGTGAAGGGACAGGGATGTTCGAGCAGTACTTC; CDR3: CASEGTGMFEQYF
size: .; V: TRBV2; J: TRBJ1-6; D: TRBD1; DNA: TGTGCCAGCAGCGACAGGGCTAATTCACCCCTCCACTTT; CDR3: CASSDRANSPLHF
size: .; V: TRBV11-2; J: TRBJ1-2; D: TRBD1; DNA: TGTGCCAGCAGCACTTGGGACAGGGTCTCCTATGGCTACACCTTC; CDR3: CASSTWDRVSYGYTF
size: .; V: TRBV6-5; J: TRBJ2-7; D: TRBD2; DNA: TGTGCCAGCAGTTCCTTCCCTAGCGGGAACTACGAGCAGTACTTC; CDR3: CASSSFPSGNYEQYF
size: .; V: TRBV2; J: TRBJ1-6; D: .; DNA: TGTGCCAGCACTACCGGGATTGGGACGGAGAATTCACCCCTCCACTTT; CDR3: CASTTGIGTENSPLHF